The sample holds many counts of the clone carrying this TCR beta chain. Its cognate antigen is unknown. The library targeted TCRbeta and was prepared with unique molecular identifiers. TCRdb reanalysed the PCR reads using MiXCR and keeps one entry per CDR3 protein. The sample yields 450,000 to 600,000 distinct CDR3 sequences, about 10% seen once. The record originates from a study of T-cell reconstitution after alpha-beta-depleted transplantation in children. Study-wide points: Day-60 TCRbeta diversity that was high in some patients was derived from surviving recipient T cells and thymic progenitors. Expanded graft clones numbering several hundred reportedly gave rise to alpha-beta T cells about two months after transplant. One year post-transplant, T-cell counts and diversity were largely derived from T cells produced anew.

V was cut by 1 base and J by 5 bases, with 14 bases left in between. The CDR3 loop spans 15 amino acids. Germline V gene data show CDR1 as LGHNA and CDR2 as YSLEER. The chain has TRBV4-3 and TRBJ1-2, with TRBD1 as a possible D gene (6 bases). Sample: PBMCs, taken before TCRalphabeta/CD19-depleted stem cell transplant. The receptor's source is a child younger than 10 with inherited bone marrow failure, due to receive a stem cell transplant. CDR3 region: CASSQGVGGGYGYTF. CDR3 DNA: TGCGCCAGCAGCCAAGGCGTCGGAGGGGGGTATGGCTACACCTTC.